This TCR beta chain was sequenced in a study of monozygotic twins with inflammatory bowel disease. Overall study results and limits: No difference in repertoire similarity was seen between concordant and discordant twins, possibly because power was limited. On the inverse Simpson index, IBD patients scored lower for TCRbeta diversity than healthy co-twins.

With respect to this clonotype: Its target is not known.

Eight separate reactions per sample served to make cDNA. With about 15 and 9 cycles respectively, two nested PCRs were carried out on TCRalpha and TCRbeta cDNA. TCRdb reanalyzed the 5' RACE reads and collapses them to one entry per CDR3 protein, without DNA. Its table records approximately 400,000 distinct CDR3 sequences. The CDR3 runs to 16 residues. In germline, CDR1 is SGHNT, CDR2 YYREEE (reference sequence). The sample comprised blood. The TCR comes from a human donor with ulcerative colitis or Crohn's disease, or a healthy co-twin of an affected twin (not recorded which). The rearrangement links TRBV5-4 to TRBJ2-5; TCRdb outputs TRBD1, but without DNA this stays unchecked. The CDR3 sequence is CASSSLDRVNQETQYF.